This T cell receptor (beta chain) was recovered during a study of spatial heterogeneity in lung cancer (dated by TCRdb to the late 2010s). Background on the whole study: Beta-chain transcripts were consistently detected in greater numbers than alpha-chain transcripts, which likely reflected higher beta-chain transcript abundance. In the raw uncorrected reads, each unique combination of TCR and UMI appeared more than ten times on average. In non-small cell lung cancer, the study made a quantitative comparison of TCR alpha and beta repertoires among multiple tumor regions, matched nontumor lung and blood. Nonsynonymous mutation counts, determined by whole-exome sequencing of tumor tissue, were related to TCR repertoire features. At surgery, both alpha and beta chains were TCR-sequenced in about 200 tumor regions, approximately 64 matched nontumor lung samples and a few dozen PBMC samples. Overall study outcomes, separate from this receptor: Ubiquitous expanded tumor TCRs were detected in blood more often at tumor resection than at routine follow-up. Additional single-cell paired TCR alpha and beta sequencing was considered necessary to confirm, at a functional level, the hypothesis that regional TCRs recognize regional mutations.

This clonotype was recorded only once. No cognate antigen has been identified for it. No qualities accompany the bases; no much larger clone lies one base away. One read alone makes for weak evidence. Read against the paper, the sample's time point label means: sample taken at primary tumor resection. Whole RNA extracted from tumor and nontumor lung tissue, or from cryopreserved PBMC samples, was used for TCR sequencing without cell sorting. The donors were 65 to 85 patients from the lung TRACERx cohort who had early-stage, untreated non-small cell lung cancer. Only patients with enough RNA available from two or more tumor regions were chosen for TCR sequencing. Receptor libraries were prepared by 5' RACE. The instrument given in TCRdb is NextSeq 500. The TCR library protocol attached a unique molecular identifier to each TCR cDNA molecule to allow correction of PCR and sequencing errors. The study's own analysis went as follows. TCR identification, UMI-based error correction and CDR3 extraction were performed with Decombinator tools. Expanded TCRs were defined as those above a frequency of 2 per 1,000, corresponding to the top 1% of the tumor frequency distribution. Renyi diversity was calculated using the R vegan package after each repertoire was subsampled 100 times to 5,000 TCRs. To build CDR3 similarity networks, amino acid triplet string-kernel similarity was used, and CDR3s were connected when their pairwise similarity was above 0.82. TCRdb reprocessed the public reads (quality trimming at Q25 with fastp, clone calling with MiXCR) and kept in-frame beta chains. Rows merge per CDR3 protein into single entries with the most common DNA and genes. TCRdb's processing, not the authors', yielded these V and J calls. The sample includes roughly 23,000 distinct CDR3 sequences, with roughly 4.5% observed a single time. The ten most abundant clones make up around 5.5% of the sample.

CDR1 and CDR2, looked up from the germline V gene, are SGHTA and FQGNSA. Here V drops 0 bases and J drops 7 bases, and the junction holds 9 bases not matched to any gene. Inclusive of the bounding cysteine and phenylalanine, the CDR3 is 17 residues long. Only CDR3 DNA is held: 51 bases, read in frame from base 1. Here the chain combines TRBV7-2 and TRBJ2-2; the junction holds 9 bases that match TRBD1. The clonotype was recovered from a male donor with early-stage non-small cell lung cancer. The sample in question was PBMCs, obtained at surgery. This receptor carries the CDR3 CASSLAPTGGRSGELFF. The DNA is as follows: TGTGCCAGCAGCTTAGCTCCTACAGGGGGCAGGAGCGGGGAGCTGTTTTTT.